Listed below are T cell receptor beta chains from one sample, sequenced in a study of blood T cell repertoires in COVID-19. Sequenced by immunoSEQ multiplex PCR; TCRdb stores in-frame clones only, minus some. The table has around 65,000 clones, approximately 84% seen once. The sample consisted of peripheral blood. The receptors here all came from a human donor in a cohort sampled during active COVID-19. Both conserved end residues are trimmed from each CDR3. Size values are once, few and many counts, or a class for expanded clones, and some rows have none.

clone_size j_call v_call cdr3_aa
- TRBJ2-3 TRBV29-1 SVEGQGIADTQY
- TRBJ2-5 TRBV18 ASSPDSPPAETQY
- TRBJ2-7 TRBV5-1 ASSLGGVPGGEQY
- TRBJ2-7 TRBV19 ASRLAGEGEQY
- TRBJ2-1 TRBV7-9 ASSSGLNEQF
- TRBJ2-7 TRBV13 ASSLLREQY
- TRBJ2-2 TRBV29-1 SVSGTGNTGELF
- TRBJ2-5 TRBV11-2 ASSPKMGQGARETQY
- TRBJ2-7 TRBV5-6 ASSLGQGLGEQY
few TRBJ2-7 TRBV5-5 ASSSEPNAYEQY
- TRBJ1-5 TRBV28 ASSLGGTGQPQH
- TRBJ2-7 TRBV7-8 ASSPSTSGTSYEQY
- TRBJ2-6 TRBV9 ASSFQGVGANVLT
- TRBJ1-4 TRBV11-2 ASSSLKGRRAAEEKLF
- TRBJ1-3 TRBV18 ASSPRPGQGATGNTIY
- TRBJ1-2 TRBV4-1 ASSPGGGGYT
- TRBJ1-1 TRBV29-1 SFAQTGNTEAF
- TRBJ2-1 TRBV5-1 ASRRAGGYNEQF
- TRBJ2-7 TRBV11-2 ASSLTDTSGGYEQY
- TRBJ2-5 TRBV6-5 ASSYARLVRETQY
- TRBJ2-6 TRBV24-1 ATKGGLSGANVLT
- TRBJ1-6 TRBV3-1/TRBV3-2 ASSQGLLGASPLH
- TRBJ2-1 TRBV6-2/TRBV6-3 ASSSNSYNEQF
- TRBJ1-6 TRBV18 ASSPNPGLLNSPLH
- TRBJ2-5 TRBV4-2 ASSQVEREETQY
- TRBJ2-2 TRBV24-1 ATSGEGRTGELF
- TRBJ1-2 TRBV6-5 ASSYSTGGSGYT
- TRBJ1-4 TRBV5-6 ASSLFDGNEKLF
- TRBJ2-3 TRBV10-3 AAGTNLDTQY
- TRBJ2-1 TRBV7-9 ASVLAGTYNEQF
- TRBJ2-2 TRBV6-4 ASSDAGPGELF
- TRBJ2-1 TRBV15 ATSGGLAGVSYNEQF
- TRBJ2-5 TRBV28 ASTPPRRLAGVQETQY
- TRBJ2-5 TRBV18 ASSPPSTSGIKTQY
- TRBJ2-7 TRBV21-1 ASSKSALTLEQY
- TRBJ1-1 TRBV6-5 ASSRIRGTEAF
- TRBJ2-2 TRBV5-5 ASSWTGGTGELF
- TRBJ2-1 TRBV27 ASRLAGSYNEQF
- TRBJ1-2 TRBV5-6 ASSGPRGHGYT
- TRBJ1-4 TRBV28 ASSSRGRGEKLF
few TRBJ2-7 TRBV14 ASSRTGGGYEQY
- TRBJ2-1 TRBV9 ASAKGLAGIISYNEQF
- TRBJ2-2 TRBV28 ASSLPGLRTGELF